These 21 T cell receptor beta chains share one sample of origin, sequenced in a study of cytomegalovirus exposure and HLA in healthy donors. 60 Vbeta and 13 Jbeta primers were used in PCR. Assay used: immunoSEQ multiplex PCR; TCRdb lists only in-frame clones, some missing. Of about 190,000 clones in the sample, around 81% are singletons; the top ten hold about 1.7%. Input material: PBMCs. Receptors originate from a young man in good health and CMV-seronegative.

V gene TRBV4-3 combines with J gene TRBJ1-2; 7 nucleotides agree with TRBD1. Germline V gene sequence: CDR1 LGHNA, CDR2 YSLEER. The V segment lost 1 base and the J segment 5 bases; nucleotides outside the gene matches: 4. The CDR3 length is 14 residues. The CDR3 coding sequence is TGCGCCAGCAGCCAAGGGACACAGGGGTATGGCTACACCTTC. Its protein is CASSQGTQGYGYTF.

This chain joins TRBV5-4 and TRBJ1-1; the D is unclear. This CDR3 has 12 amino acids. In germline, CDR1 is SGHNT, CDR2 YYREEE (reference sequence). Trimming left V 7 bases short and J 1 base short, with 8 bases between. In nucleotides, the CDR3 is TGTGCCAGCGGGCCCACGAACACTGAAGCTTTCTTT. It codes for CASGPTNTEAFF. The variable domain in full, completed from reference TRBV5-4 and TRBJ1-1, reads ETGVTQSPTHLIKTRGQQVTLRCSSQSGHNTVSWYQQALGQGPQFIFQYYREEENGRGNFPPRFSGLQFPNYSSELNVNALELDDSALYLCASGPTNTEAFFGQGTRLTVV.

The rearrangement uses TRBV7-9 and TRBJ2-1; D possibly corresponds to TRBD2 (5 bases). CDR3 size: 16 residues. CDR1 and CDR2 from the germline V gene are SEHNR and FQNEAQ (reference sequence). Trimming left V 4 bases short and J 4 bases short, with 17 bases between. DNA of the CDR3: TGTGCCAGCAGCTCCCCTTCCGGGATTTCATACAATGAGCAGTTCTTC. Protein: CASSSPSGISYNEQFF.

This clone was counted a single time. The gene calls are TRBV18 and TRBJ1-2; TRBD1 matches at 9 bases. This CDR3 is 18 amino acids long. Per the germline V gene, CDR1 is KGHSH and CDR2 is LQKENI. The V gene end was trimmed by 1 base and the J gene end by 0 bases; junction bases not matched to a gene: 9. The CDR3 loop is CASSPLLQGARANYGYTF. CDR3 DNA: TGTGCCAGCTCACCACTACTACAGGGGGCACGGGCTAACTATGGCTACACCTTC.

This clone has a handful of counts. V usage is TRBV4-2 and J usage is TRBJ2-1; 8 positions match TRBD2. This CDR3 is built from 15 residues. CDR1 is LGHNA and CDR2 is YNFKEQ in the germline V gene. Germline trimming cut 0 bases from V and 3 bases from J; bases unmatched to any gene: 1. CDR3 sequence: CASSQDTSGYNEQFF. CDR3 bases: TGTGCCAGCAGCCAAGACACTAGCGGCTACAATGAGCAGTTCTTC.

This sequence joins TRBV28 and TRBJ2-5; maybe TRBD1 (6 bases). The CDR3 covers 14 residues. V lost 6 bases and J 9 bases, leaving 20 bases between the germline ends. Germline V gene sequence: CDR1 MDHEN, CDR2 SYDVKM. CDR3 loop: CASRPDRPSEPQYF. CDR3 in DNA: TGTGCCAGCAGGCCTGACAGGCCCAGTGAACCCCAGTACTTC.

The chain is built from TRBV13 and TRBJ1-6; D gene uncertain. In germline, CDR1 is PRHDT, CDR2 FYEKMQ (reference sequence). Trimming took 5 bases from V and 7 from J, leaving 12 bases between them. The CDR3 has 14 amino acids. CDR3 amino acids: CASSTGSWNSPLHF. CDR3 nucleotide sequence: TGTGCCAGCAGCACCGGGTCCTGGAATTCACCCCTCCACTTT.

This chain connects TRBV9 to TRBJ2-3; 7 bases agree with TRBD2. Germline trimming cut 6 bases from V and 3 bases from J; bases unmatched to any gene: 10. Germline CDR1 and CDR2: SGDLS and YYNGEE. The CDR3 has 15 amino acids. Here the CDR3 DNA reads TGTGCCAGCACCCCTGGGCGGGGAGGGACAGATACGCAGTATTTT. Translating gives CASTPGRGGTDTQYF.

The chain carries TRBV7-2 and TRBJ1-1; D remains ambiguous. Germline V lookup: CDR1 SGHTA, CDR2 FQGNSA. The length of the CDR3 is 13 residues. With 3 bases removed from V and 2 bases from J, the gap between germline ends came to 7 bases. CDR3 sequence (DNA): TGTGCCAGCAGCTTTTCTGTAAACACTGAAGCTTTCTTT. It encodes CASSFSVNTEAFF. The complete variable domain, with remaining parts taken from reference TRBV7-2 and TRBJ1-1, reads GAGVSQSPSNKVTEKGKDVELRCDPISGHTALYWYRQSLGQGLEFLIYFQGNSAPDKSGLPSDRFSAERTGGSVSTLTIQRTQQEDSAVYLCASSFSVNTEAFFGQGTRLTVV.

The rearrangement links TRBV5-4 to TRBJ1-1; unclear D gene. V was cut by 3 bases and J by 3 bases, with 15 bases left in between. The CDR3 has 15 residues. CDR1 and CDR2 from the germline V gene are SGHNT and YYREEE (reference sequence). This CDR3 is CASSSGLEADTEAFF. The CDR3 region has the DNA TGTGCCAGCAGCTCGGGCCTCGAAGCGGACACTGAAGCTTTCTTT.

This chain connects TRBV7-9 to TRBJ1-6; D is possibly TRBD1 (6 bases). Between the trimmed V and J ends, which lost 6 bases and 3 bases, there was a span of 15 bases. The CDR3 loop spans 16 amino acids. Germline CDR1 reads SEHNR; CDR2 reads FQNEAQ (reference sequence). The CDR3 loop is CASSSNRDIYNSPLHF. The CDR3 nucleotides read TGTGCCAGCAGTTCAAATCGGGACATCTATAATTCACCCCTCCACTTT.

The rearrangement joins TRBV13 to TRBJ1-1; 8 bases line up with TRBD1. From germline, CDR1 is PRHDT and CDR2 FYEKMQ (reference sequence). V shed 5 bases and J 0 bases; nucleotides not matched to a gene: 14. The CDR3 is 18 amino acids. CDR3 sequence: CASSDPTGTGSMNTEAFF. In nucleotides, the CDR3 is TGTGCCAGCAGCGACCCAACCGGGACAGGCTCCATGAACACTGAAGCTTTCTTT.

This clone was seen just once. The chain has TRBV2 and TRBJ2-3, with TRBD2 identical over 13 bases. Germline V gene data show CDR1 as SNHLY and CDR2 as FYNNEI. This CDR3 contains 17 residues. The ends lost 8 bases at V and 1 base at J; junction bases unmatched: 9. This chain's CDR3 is CASLSGLAGAGTDTQYF. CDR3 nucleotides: TGTGCCAGCCTCAGCGGACTAGCGGGGGCCGGCACAGATACGCAGTATTTT.

The CDR3: CATSRDPSGVGNQPQHF. The DNA of the CDR3 is TGTGCCACCAGCAGAGATCCTTCAGGGGTGGGCAATCAGCCCCAGCATTTT. The chain joins TRBV15 to TRBJ1-5; tentative D call: TRBD1 (6 bases). In germline, CDR1 is LNHNV, CDR2 YYDKDF (reference sequence). This CDR3 contains 17 residues. Trimming stripped 0 bases from V and 2 bases from J, with 14 bases between. Full variable domain (remainder filled in from reference TRBV15 and TRBJ1-5): DAMVIQNPRYQVTQFGKPVTLSCSQTLNHNVMYWYQQKSSQAPKLLFHYYDKDFNNEADTPDNFQSRRPNTSFCFLDIRSPGLGDTAMYLCATSRDPSGVGNQPQHFGDGTRLSIL.

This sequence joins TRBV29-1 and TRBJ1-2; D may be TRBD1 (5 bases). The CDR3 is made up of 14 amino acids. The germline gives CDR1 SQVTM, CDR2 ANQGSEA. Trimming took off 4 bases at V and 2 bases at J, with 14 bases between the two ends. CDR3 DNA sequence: TGCAGCGTTGGGGGGGACGGAAAGAACTATGGCTACACCTTC. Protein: CSVGGDGKNYGYTF.

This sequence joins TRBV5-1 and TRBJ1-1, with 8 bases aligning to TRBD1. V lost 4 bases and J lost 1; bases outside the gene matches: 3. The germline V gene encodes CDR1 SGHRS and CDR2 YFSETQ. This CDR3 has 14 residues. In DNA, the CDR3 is TGCGCCAGCAGCCAGGGGGCAGCGAACACTGAAGCTTTCTTT. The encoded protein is CASSQGAANTEAFF.

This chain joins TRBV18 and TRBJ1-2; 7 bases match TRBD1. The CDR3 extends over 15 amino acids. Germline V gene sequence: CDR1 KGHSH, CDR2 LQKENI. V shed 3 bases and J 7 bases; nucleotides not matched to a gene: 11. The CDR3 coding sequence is TGTGCCAGCTCACCCTTTAAGAACAGGGACAGTGGCTACACCTTC. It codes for CASSPFKNRDSGYTF.

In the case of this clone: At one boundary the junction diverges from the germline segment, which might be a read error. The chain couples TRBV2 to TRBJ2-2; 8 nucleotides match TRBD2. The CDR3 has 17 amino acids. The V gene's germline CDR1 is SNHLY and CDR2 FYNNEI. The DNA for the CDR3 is TGTGCCAGCAGCCCCACAACGGGGGGGGAGAACACCGGGGGGCTGTTTTTT. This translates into CASSPTTGGENTGGLFF. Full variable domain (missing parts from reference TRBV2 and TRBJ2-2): EPEVTQTPSHQVTQMGQEVILRCVPISNHLYFYWYRQILGQKVEFLVSFYNNEISEKSEIFDDQFSVERPDGSNFTLKIRSTKLEDSAMYFCASSPTTGGENTGGLFFGEGSRLTVL.

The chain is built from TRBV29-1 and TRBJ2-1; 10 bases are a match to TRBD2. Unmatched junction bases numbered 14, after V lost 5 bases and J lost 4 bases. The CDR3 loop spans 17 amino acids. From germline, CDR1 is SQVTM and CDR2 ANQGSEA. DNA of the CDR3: TGCAGCGTTTTGCTAGCGGGAGAAATCAGTATTTACAATGAGCAGTTCTTC. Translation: CSVLLAGEISIYNEQFF.

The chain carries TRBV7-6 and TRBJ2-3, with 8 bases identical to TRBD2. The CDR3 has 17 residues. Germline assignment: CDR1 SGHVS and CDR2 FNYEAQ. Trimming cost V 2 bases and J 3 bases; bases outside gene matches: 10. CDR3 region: CASSLLTAGDRTDTQYF. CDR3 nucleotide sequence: TGTGCCAGCAGCTTACTTACAGCGGGAGATCGTACAGATACGCAGTATTTT.

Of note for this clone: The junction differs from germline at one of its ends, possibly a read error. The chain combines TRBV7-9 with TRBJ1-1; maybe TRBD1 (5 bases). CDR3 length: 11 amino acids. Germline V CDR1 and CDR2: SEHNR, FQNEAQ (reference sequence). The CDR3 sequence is CSSSRTRHTFF. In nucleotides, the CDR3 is TGTTCCAGCAGCAGGACACGCCATACTTTCTTT.